The 29 T cell receptor beta chains presented below share a single source sample, sequenced in a study of shared clonotypes between healthy human individuals. The protocol was immunoSEQ multiplex PCR, while the TCRdb copy is restricted to in-frame clones and leaves out a portion. This sample has over a million clones, with more than 60% found just once. Material: memory CD4+ T cells sorted from blood. As to subset: CD45RA-negative fraction. The receptors stem from a man aged 18 to 30 in good health.

The chain combines TRBV7-2 with TRBJ1-4; the match to TRBD1 covers 8 bases. V trimming: 3 bases; J trimming: 6 bases; junction bases outside the gene matches: 3. The germline CDR1 and CDR2 sequences are SGHTA and FQGNSA. The CDR3 is 14 amino acids. CDR3: CASSLQGADEKLFF. In DNA, the CDR3 is TGTGCCAGCAGCTTGCAGGGGGCAGATGAAAAACTGTTTTTT.

CDR3 coding DNA: TGTGCTAGTGGATTAGACTTGGGGACCCAGTACTTC. This gives the protein CASGLDLGTQYF. The chain is built from TRBV12-5 and TRBJ2-5, with D uncertain. The V end lost 6 bases, the J end lost 7 bases, and 12 bases lay between the germline ends. Germline CDR1 LGHNT, CDR2 FRNRAP. This CDR3 is 12 amino acids long.

The chain employs TRBV19 and TRBJ1-6, with D uncertain. From germline, CDR1 is LNHDA and CDR2 SQIVND (reference sequence). The CDR3 extends over 14 amino acids. Trimming removed 7 bases from V and 6 bases from J, with 13 bases in between. The CDR3 nucleotides are TGTGCCAGTACGCTTGTGAATTCTAATTCACCCCTCCACTTT. Its translation is CASTLVNSNSPLHF.

The chain couples TRBV9 to TRBJ1-3; tentatively, D is TRBD1 (5 bases). This CDR3 is built from 16 residues. V was cut by 3 bases and J by 4 bases, with 17 bases left in between. The germline gives CDR1 SGDLS, CDR2 YYNGEE. CDR3 sequence reads: CASSARRPGAGNTIYF. The CDR3 nucleotides are TGTGCCAGCAGCGCCAGAAGACCCGGGGCCGGAAACACCATATATTTT. The variable domain in full, completed from reference TRBV9 and TRBJ1-3, reads DSGVTQTPKHLITATGQRVTLRCSPRSGDLSVYWYQQSLDQGLQFLIQYYNGEERAKGNILERFSAQQFPDLHSELNLSSLELGDSALYFCASSARRPGAGNTIYFGEGSWLTVV.

The chain links TRBV28 to TRBJ1-2, with D unresolved. V was cut by 4 bases and J by 5 bases, with 14 bases left in between. The germline V gene encodes CDR1 MDHEN and CDR2 SYDVKM. The CDR3 runs to 14 residues. In nucleotides, the CDR3 is TGTGCCAGCAGTTCCCATGAGGATGGGTATGGCTACACCTTC. Its translation is CASSSHEDGYGYTF.

The chain has TRBV27 and TRBJ1-1; 7 bases match TRBD1. Germline values: CDR1 MNHEY, CDR2 SMNVEV (reference sequence). The CDR3 sequence is 16 residues long. V shed 3 bases and J 5 bases; nucleotides not matched to a gene: 12. The DNA of the CDR3 is TGTGCCAGCAGTTTGGGTTCCGCGACAGGGAGTACTGAAGCTTTCTTT. Translated, it gives CASSLGSATGSTEAFF.

V usage is TRBV30 and J usage is TRBJ2-1; TRBD2 matches at 8 bases. The CDR3 has 15 amino acids. CDR1 GTSNPN and CDR2 SVGIG come from the germline V gene (reference sequence). J gave up 6 bases and V 3 bases, and 10 bases lay outside the gene matches. In nucleotides, the CDR3 is TGTGCCTGGAGCTCCATGACTAGCGATCTCAATGAGCAGTTCTTC. Its protein is CAWSSMTSDLNEQFF.

Turning to this clone: A much larger clone lies one base from this, so it may be a read error. The chain is built from TRBV7-2 and TRBJ2-7; 11 nucleotides agree with TRBD1. The CDR3 spans 14 residues. Germline V CDR1 and CDR2: SGHTA, FQGNSA. V lost 5 bases, J lost 3 bases, and 3 bases stayed unmatched. CDR3 region: CASSPGTGGYEQYF. DNA for the CDR3: TGTGCCAGCAGCCCCGGGACAGGGGGCTACGAGCAGTACTTC.

The rearrangement uses TRBV7-2 and TRBJ2-1; 13 nucleotides line up with TRBD2. CDR1 SGHTA and CDR2 FQGNSA come from the germline V gene. The junction had 9 bases not matched to a gene; V was cut back by 5 bases and J by 8 bases. This CDR3 spans 16 amino acids. DNA of the CDR3: TGTGCCAGCAGCACCCCACTAGCGGGGGGGGTGCATGAGCAGTTCTTC. It codes for CASSTPLAGGVHEQFF.

The gene calls are TRBV25-1 and TRBJ1-6; D perhaps matches TRBD1 (5 bases). In germline, CDR1 is MGHDK, CDR2 SYGVNS. Trimming shortened V by 4 bases and J by 3 bases, and 10 bases separated the two germline ends. The CDR3 has 15 residues. The CDR3 sequence: CASSGVGLYNSPLHF. Here the CDR3 DNA reads TGTGCCAGCAGTGGCGTGGGGCTCTATAATTCACCCCTCCACTTT.

V usage is TRBV27 and J usage is TRBJ2-7; D not certain. The CDR3 runs to 15 residues. Trimming took 2 bases from V and 2 from J, leaving 13 bases between them. CDR1 is MNHEY and CDR2 is SMNVEV in the germline V gene (reference sequence). CDR3 in DNA: TGTGCCAGCAGTTTAACTGGCCGCGGTCCCTACGAGCAGTACTTC. Protein sequence: CASSLTGRGPYEQYF.

The V gene is TRBV4-1, the J gene TRBJ2-3; TRBD2 matches at 9 bases. This CDR3 is built from 17 residues. V shed 1 base and J 0 bases; nucleotides not matched to a gene: 5. Germline V CDR1 and CDR2: MGHRA, YSYEKL. CDR3 DNA: TGCGCCAGCAGCCAAGTTAGCGGGGGTTATAGCACAGATACGCAGTATTTT. Translation gives CASSQVSGGYSTDTQYF.

The rearrangement joins TRBV7-2 to TRBJ2-1; tentatively, D is TRBD2 (6 bases). Germline CDR1 SGHTA, CDR2 FQGNSA. The CDR3 spans 14 residues. The V end was cut by 5 bases, the J end by 2 bases, with 10 bases between. CDR3 protein: CASSLPGAYNEQFF. The CDR3 DNA reads TGTGCCAGCAGCCTCCCGGGGGCCTACAATGAGCAGTTCTTC.

V usage is TRBV28 and J usage is TRBJ2-7; possible D gene TRBD1, 5 bases. Germline CDR1 MDHEN, CDR2 SYDVKM. The V and J ends lost 2 bases and 7 bases respectively, with 15 bases between them. CDR3 size: 14 residues. This CDR3 reads CASSLQGQLWEQYF. CDR3 sequence (DNA): TGTGCCAGCAGTTTACAGGGCCAGCTTTGGGAGCAGTACTTC.

This chain links TRBV18 with TRBJ1-2; D is undetermined. CDR3 size: 14 residues. Between the trimmed V and J ends, which lost 5 bases and 2 bases, there was a span of 12 bases. CDR1 and CDR2 (germline): KGHSH, LQKENI. The CDR3 DNA follows: TGTGCCAGCTCATCGGGTTTCCAAAACTATGGCTACACCTTC. Translation: CASSSGFQNYGYTF.

The CDR3 loop is CASSPRPETSTDTQYF. CDR3 nucleotide sequence: TGTGCCAGCAGCCCCCGACCAGAAACTAGCACAGATACGCAGTATTTT. The chain couples TRBV9 to TRBJ2-3; D is undetermined. The CDR3 spans 16 residues. V lost 4 bases, J lost 0 bases, and 15 bases lay in between. Looked up from germline, CDR1 is SGDLS and CDR2 is YYNGEE. Filled out from reference TRBV9 and TRBJ2-3, the complete variable domain reads DSGVTQTPKHLITATGQRVTLRCSPRSGDLSVYWYQQSLDQGLQFLIQYYNGEERAKGNILERFSAQQFPDLHSELNLSSLELGDSALYFCASSPRPETSTDTQYFGPGTRLTVL.

A few counts support this clone. The V call is TRBV28, the J call TRBJ2-3; possible D gene TRBD1, 5 bases. Germline assignment: CDR1 MDHEN and CDR2 SYDVKM. V was clipped by 9 bases and J by 3 bases, with 16 bases between them. This CDR3 spans 14 amino acids. The CDR3, as DNA: TGTGCCAGTTATCCCCCAGGGTTTACAGATACGCAGTATTTT. It is translated as CASYPPGFTDTQYF.

In DNA form, the CDR3 reads TGTGCCATCACGACAGGGGGCGTCGGACAGACCCAGTACTTC. Its protein product is CAITTGGVGQTQYF. The rearrangement joins TRBV28 to TRBJ2-5; 10 bases are a match to TRBD1. The junction had 11 bases not matched to a gene; V was cut back by 10 bases and J by 6 bases. Germline V CDR1 and CDR2: MDHEN, SYDVKM. This CDR3 is built from 14 residues.

The rearrangement joins TRBV18 to TRBJ2-7, with TRBD2 identical over 7 bases. The CDR3 extends over 15 amino acids. Unmatched junction bases numbered 11, after V lost 3 bases and J lost 6 bases. Germline assignment: CDR1 KGHSH and CDR2 LQKENI. CDR3 DNA: TGTGCCAGCTCACCGGGAGCGGGGAGGCTTTCCGAGCAGTACTTC. Amino acid sequence: CASSPGAGRLSEQYF.

This rearrangement joins TRBV6-1 to TRBJ2-4; TRBD2 agrees at 7 bases. With V trimmed by 4 bases and J by 3 bases, 9 bases remained unmatched. The CDR3 sequence is 16 residues long. The germline CDR1 and CDR2 sequences are MNHNS and SASEGT. As DNA, the CDR3 is TGTGCCAGCAGTGTTAAGGGAGGGGTTGACAAAAACATTCAGTACTTC. Translation: CASSVKGGVDKNIQYF.

The chain links TRBV5-8 to TRBJ2-7; D call uncertain. V was cut by 4 bases and J by 0 bases, with 11 bases left in between. The germline CDR1 and CDR2 sequences are SGHTS and YDEGEE. This CDR3 has 14 amino acids. CDR3 residues: CASSLDGVSYEQYF. CDR3 coding DNA: TGTGCCAGCAGCCTGGACGGCGTCTCCTACGAGCAGTACTTC.

This clone was detected ten times or more. The V and J genes are TRBV11-2 and TRBJ2-7, with 8 bases that match TRBD1. The V segment lost 5 bases and the J segment 5 bases; nucleotides outside the gene matches: 8. This CDR3 contains 14 residues. The germline V gene has CDR1 SGHAT and CDR2 FQNNGV. In DNA form, the CDR3 reads TGTGCCAGCAGCCCCCGGGACAGGACCCACGAGCAGTACTTC. Protein: CASSPRDRTHEQYF.

Details on this clone: The sample holds other DNA sequences that translate to the same CDR3. This rearrangement joins TRBV2 to TRBJ1-2; the D is unclear. V was shortened by 6 bases and J by 1 base, with 6 bases between the two germline ends. This CDR3 has 12 amino acids. CDR1 SNHLY and CDR2 FYNNEI come from the germline V gene. The CDR3 spells CASRRVNYGYTF. The CDR3 region has the DNA TGTGCCAGCAGGAGAGTTAACTATGGCTACACCTTC.

The chain employs TRBV7-8 and TRBJ1-2; D is unclear. Germline V CDR1 and CDR2: SGHVS, FQNEAQ. The CDR3 consists of 15 residues. V lost 5 bases and J lost 4, with 17 bases in between. The CDR3 nucleotides read TGTGCCAGCAGCGCCCCAGGTTTTGGCCTCTATGGCTACACCTTC. Protein: CASSAPGFGLYGYTF. Using reference TRBV7-8 and TRBJ1-2 for the parts outside the CDR3, the full variable domain is GAGVSQSPRYKVAKRGQDVALRCDPISGHVSLFWYQQALGQGPEFLTYFQNEAQLDKSGLPSDRFFAERPEGSVSTLKIQRTQQEDSAVYLCASSAPGFGLYGYTFGSGTRLTVV.

Note on this clone: In the same sample, other DNA sequences code for this CDR3. The rearrangement uses TRBV6-5 and TRBJ2-3; D assignment may be TRBD1 or TRBD2 (5 bases each). The V end was cut by 5 bases, the J end by 6 bases, with 9 bases between. Per the germline V gene, CDR1 is MNHEY and CDR2 is SVGAGI. CDR3 length equals 12 residues. The CDR3: CASSRGTDTQYF. The CDR3 DNA is TGTGCCAGCAGTCGTGGGACGGATACGCAGTATTTT.

The chain uses TRBV11-3 and TRBJ1-3; no clear D gene. Germline values: CDR1 SGHNT, CDR2 YENEEA. The CDR3 totals 13 residues. The germline V and J ends were trimmed by 4 bases and 3 bases, with 7 bases remaining between them. The CDR3 bases are TGTGCCAGCAGCTCGACTAGTGGAAACACCATATATTTT. This gives the protein CASSSTSGNTIYF.

This clone was seen a handful of times. This chain connects TRBV5-6 to TRBJ1-1; D is unresolved. CDR1 is SGHDT, CDR2 YYEEEE, per germline. V lost 0 bases to trimming and J lost 9 bases, with 9 bases between them. The CDR3 is 12 residues long. CDR3 sequence: CASSLAGIKAFF. Written as DNA, the CDR3 is TGTGCCAGCAGCTTGGCCGGCATAAAAGCTTTCTTT.

The chain carries TRBV12-5 and TRBJ1-3; TRBD1 matches 8 bases. The CDR3 covers 16 residues. Germline values: CDR1 LGHNT, CDR2 FRNRAP. Trimming cost V 1 base and J 1 base; bases outside gene matches: 3. CDR3 in DNA: TGTGCTAGTGGTTTGGGACAGGGGACTTCTGGAAACACCATATATTTT. Amino acid sequence: CASGLGQGTSGNTIYF.

V usage is TRBV30 and J usage is TRBJ2-7; D unclear. The CDR3 has 12 residues. Germline CDR1 and CDR2: GTSNPN and SVGIG (reference sequence). Trimming took off 1 base at V and 2 bases at J, with 6 bases between the two ends. The DNA for the CDR3 is TGTGCCTGGAGTGACACCCCCTACGAGCAGTACTTC. Translating it yields CAWSDTPYEQYF. Full variable domain (outside the CDR3, taken from reference TRBV30 and TRBJ2-7): SQTIHQWPATLVQPVGSPLSLECTVEGTSNPNLYWYRQAAGRGLQLLFYSVGIGQISSEVPQNLSASRPQDRQFILSSKKLLLSDSGFYLCAWSDTPYEQYFGPGTRLTVT.